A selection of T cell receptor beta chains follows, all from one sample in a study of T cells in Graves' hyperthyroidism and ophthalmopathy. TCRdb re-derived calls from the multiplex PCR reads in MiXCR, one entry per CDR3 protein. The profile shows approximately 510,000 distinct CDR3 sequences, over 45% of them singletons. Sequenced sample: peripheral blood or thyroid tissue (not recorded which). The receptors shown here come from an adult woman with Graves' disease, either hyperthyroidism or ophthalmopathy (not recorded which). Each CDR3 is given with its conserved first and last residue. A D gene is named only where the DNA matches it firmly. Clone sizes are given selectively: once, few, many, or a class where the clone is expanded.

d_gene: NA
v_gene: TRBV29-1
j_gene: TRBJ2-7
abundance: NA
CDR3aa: CSVFWVGEQYF
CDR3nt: TGCAGCGTTTTTTGGGTAGGGGAGCAGTACTTC

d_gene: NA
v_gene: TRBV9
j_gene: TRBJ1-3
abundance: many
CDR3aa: CASSPRHLSGNTIYF
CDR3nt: TGTGCCAGCAGCCCACGACACCTCTCTGGAAACACCATATATTTT

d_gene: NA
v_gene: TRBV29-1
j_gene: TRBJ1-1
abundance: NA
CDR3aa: CSGQAKTAMNTEAFF
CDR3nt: TGCAGCGGGCAGGCTAAAACAGCAATGAACACTGAAGCTTTCTTT

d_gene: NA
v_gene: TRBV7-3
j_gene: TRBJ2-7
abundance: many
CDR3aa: CASSWSKWSEQYF
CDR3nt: TGTGCCAGCAGCTGGTCGAAGTGGTCCGAGCAGTACTTC

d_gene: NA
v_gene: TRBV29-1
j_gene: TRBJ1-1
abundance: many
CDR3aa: CSVTPGLSNTEAFF
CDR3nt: TGCAGCGTTACCCCAGGGCTTTCGAACACTGAAGCTTTCTTT

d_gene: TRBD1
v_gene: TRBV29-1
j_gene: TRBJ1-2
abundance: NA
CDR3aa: CSVQQGAEGNTF
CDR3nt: TGCAGCGTCCAACAGGGGGCTGAAGGAAACACCTTC

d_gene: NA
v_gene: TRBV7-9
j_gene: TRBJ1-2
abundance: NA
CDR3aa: CASGGGDYGYTF
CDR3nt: TGTGCCAGCGGTGGGGGTGACTATGGCTACACCTTC

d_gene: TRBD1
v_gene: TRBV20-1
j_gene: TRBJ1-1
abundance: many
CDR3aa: CSARRTGMNTEAFF
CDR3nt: TGCAGTGCCCGACGGACAGGAATGAACACTGAAGCTTTCTTT

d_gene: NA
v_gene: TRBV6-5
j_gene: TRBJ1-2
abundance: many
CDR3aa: CASSVTVNYGYTF
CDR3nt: TGTGCCAGCAGTGTAACGGTGAACTATGGCTACACCTTC

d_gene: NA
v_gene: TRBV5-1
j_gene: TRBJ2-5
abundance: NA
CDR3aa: CASSKGTQYF
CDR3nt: TGCGCCAGCAGCAAAGGGACACAGTACTTC

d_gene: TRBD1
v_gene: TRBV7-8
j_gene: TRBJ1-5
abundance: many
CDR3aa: CASSLLGQGAISNQPQHF
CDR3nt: TGTGCCAGCAGCTTATTGGGACAGGGGGCGATCAGCAATCAGCCCCAGCATTTT

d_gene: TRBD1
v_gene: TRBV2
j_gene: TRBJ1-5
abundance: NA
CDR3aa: CASSPQGHNQPQHF
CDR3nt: TGTGCCAGCAGTCCACAGGGGCACAATCAGCCCCAGCATTTT

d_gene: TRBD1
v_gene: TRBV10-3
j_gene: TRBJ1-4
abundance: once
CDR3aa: CAISAAGGDEKLSF
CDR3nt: TGTGCCATCAGTGCAGCAGGGGGCGACGAAAAACTGTCTTTT

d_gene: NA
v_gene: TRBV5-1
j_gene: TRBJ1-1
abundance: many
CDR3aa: CASSSPEATNTEAFF
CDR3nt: TGCGCCAGCAGCTCGCCGGAGGCTACCAACACTGAAGCTTTCTTT

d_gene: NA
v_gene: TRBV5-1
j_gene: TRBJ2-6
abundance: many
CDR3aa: CASSLTTLSGANVLTF
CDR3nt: TGCGCCAGCAGCTTGACTACTTTGTCTGGGGCCAACGTCCTGACTTTC

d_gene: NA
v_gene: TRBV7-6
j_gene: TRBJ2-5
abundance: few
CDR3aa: CASSQGPGAETQYF
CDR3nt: TGTGCCAGCAGCCAAGGCCCAGGGGCGGAGACCCAGTACTTC

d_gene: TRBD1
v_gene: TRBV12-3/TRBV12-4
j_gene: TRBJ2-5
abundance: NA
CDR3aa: CASSSQTGGLHETQYF
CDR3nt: TGTGCCAGCAGTTCTCAGACAGGGGGCCTACATGAGACCCAGTACTTC

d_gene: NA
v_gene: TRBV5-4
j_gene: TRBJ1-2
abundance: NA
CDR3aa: CASGLTGADGYTF
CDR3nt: TGTGCCAGCGGCTTAACTGGGGCTGATGGCTACACCTTC

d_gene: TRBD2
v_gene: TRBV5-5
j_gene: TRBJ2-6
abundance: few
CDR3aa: CASSLDGLAYSSGANVLTF
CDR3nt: TGTGCCAGCAGCTTGGACGGACTAGCTTACTCCTCTGGGGCCAACGTCCTGACTTTC

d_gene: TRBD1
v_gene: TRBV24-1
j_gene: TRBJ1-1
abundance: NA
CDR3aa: CATSGTGEGTEAFF
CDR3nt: TGTGCCACCAGTGGAACAGGGGAGGGAACTGAAGCTTTCTTT

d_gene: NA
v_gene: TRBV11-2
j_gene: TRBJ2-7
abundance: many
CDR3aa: CASSPRLDQEQYF
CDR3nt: TGTGCCAGCAGCCCACGCCTCGATCAGGAGCAGTACTTC

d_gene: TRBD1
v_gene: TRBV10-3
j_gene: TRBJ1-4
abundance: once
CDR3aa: CAISDGQGGEKLFF
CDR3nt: TGTGCCATCAGTGACGGCCAGGGGGGCGAAAAACTGTTTTTT

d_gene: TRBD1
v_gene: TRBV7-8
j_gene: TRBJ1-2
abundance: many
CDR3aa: CASSPGTVYGYTF
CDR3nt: TGTGCCAGCAGTCCCGGGACAGTCTATGGCTACACCTTC

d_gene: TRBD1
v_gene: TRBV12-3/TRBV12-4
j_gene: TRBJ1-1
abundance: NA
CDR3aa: CASSNIQGANTEAFF
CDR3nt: TGTGCCAGCAGCAACATCCAGGGGGCTAACACTGAAGCTTTCTTT

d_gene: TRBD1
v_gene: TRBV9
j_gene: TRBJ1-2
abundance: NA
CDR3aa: CASSVAGTGIYGYTF
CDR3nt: TGTGCCAGCAGCGTAGCCGGGACAGGAATCTATGGCTACACCTTC

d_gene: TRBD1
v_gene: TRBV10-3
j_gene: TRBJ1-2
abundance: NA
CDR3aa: CAIRKTGTRYGYTF
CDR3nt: TGTGCCATCAGGAAGACAGGGACGAGATATGGCTACACCTTC

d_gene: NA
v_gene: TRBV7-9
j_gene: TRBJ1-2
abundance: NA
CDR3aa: CASSHRDSLNYGYTF
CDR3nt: TGTGCCAGCAGCCACCGGGACTCCCTTAACTATGGCTACACCTTC

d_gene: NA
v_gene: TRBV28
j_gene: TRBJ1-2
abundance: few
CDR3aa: CASGLGSYGYTF
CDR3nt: TGTGCCAGCGGGCTGGGGAGCTATGGCTACACCTTC

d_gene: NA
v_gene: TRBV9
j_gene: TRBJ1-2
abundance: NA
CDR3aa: CASSLDRIGSHGYTF
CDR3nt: TGTGCCAGCAGTCTCGACAGGATTGGATCTCATGGCTACACCTTC

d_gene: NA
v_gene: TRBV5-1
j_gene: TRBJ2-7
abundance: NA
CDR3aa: CASSPGVRGRHYEQYF
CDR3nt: TGCGCCAGCAGCCCGGGTGTCCGGGGGCGACACTACGAGCAGTACTTC

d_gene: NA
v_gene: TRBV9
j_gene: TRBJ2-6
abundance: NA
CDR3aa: CASSVAQSGANVLTF
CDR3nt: TGTGCCAGCAGCGTAGCCCAGTCTGGGGCCAACGTCCTGACTTTC

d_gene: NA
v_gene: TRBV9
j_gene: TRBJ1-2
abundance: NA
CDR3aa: CASKARAGNTF
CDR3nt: TGTGCCAGCAAGGCCAGGGCGGGAAACACCTTC

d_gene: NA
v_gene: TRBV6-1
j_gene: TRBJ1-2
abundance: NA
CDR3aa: CATSETHGNYGYTF
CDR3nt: TGTGCCACCAGTGAAACCCACGGTAACTATGGCTACACCTTC

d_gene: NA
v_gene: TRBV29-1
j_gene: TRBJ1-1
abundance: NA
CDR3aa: CSVDRVGAFF
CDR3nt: TGCAGTGTAGACCGGGTGGGAGCTTTCTTT

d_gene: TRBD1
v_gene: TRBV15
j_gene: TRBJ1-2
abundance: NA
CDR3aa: CATSAHRGFYGYTF
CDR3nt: TGTGCCACCAGCGCACACAGGGGATTCTATGGCTACACCTTC

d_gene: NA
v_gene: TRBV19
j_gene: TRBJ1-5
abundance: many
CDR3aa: CASSIGRRLYSNQPQHF
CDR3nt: TGTGCCAGTAGTATAGGGAGGAGGTTGTATAGCAATCAGCCCCAGCATTTT

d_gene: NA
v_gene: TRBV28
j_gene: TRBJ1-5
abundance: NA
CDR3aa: CASSFWRTSQHF
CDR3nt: TGTGCCAGCAGTTTTTGGCGGACATCGCAGCATTTT

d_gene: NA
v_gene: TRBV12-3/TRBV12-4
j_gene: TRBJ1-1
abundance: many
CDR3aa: CASSRGAEAFF
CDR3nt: TGTGCCAGCAGTAGGGGCGCTGAAGCTTTCTTT

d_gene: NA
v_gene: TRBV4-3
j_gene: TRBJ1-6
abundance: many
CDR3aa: CASSRGHLNSPLHF
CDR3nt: TGCGCCAGCAGCCGGGGACATCTAAATTCACCCCTCCACTTT

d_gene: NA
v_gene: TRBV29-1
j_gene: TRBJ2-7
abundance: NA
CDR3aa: CSVASGREQYF
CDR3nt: TGCAGCGTTGCCTCGGGGCGGGAGCAGTACTTC

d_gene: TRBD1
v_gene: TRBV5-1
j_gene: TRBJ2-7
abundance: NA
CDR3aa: CASSSTGIEQYF
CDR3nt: TGCGCCAGCAGCTCGACAGGGATCGAGCAGTACTTC

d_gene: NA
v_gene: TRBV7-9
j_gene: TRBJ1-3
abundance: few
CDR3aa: CASSSRYF
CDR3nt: TGTGCCAGCAGCTCGAGATATTTT

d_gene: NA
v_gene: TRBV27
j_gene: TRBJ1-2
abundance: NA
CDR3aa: CASSRDRLIDYGYTF
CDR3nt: TGTGCCAGCAGCCGAGACAGGCTGATTGACTATGGCTACACCTTC

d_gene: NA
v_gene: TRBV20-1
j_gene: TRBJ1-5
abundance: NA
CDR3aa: CSAPAPRGNQPQHF
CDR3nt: TGCAGTGCTCCGGCCCCACGGGGCAATCAGCCCCAGCATTTT

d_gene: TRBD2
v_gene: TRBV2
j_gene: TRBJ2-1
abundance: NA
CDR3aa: CASSARLAAEDKQFF
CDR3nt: TGTGCCAGCAGTGCCCGACTAGCGGCAGAGGATAAGCAGTTCTTC

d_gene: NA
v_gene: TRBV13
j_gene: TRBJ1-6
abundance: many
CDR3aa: CASSLGGAGMTSPLHF
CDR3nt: TGTGCCAGCAGCTTAGGAGGGGCAGGGATGACTTCACCCCTCCACTTT

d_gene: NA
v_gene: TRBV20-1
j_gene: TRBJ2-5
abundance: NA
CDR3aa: CSAESRAPQETQYF
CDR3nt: TGCAGTGCGGAGAGTAGGGCCCCCCAAGAGACCCAGTACTTC

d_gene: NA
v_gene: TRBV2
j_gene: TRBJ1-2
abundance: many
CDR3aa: CASSEEVPGWYGYTF
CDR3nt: TGTGCCAGCAGTGAAGAAGTACCAGGGTGGTATGGCTACACCTTC

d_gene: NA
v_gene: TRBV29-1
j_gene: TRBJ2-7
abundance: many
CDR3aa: CSVGFRGYEQYF
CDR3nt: TGCAGCGTTGGATTCAGGGGCTACGAGCAGTACTTC

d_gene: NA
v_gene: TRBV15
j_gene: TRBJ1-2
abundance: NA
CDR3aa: CATSSMRGHRSGNTF
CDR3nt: TGTGCCACCAGCAGCATGAGGGGACATAGATCTGGAAACACCTTC

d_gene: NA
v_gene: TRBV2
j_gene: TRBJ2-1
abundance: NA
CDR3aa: CASSPEGISYNEQFF
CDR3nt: TGTGCCAGCAGCCCGGAAGGCATCTCCTACAATGAGCAGTTCTTC